This T cell receptor beta chain was profiled in a study of blood T cell repertoires in COVID-19. Whole-study context: The United States, Italy and Spain were the sources of the acute and convalescent COVID-19 samples.

The study drew participants aged about 18 to 95 years from 20 to 30 US areas. Participant-reported clinical history was the basis for cohort assignment. No more than 2 weeks before study entry, exposed participants had met a case of COVID-19. Profiled with immunoSEQ multiplex PCR; TCRdb holds only in-frame clones, not every one. The sample shows some 190,000 clones, 80% of them seen only once. This receptor was identified in a man in his sixties who had been exposed to COVID-19. The sample consisted of PBMCs or T cells enriched from blood (not recorded which).

DNA for the CDR3: TGTGCCAGCAGCGGACAGGGTCCCCAAGAGACCCAGTACTTC. It encodes CASSGQGPQETQYF. The chain employs TRBV5-5 and TRBJ2-5; 8 nucleotides align to TRBD1. Trimming removed 4 bases from V and 1 base from J; junction bases left unmatched: 3. Germline V gene data show CDR1 as SGHKS and CDR2 as YYEKEE (reference sequence). This CDR3 has 14 amino acids.